Here is one T cell receptor (beta chain) with its context. CDR1 and CDR2 (germline): SEHNR, FQNEAQ (reference sequence). The V and J ends lost 1 base and 7 bases respectively, with 10 bases between them. CDR3 length: 13 amino acids. Clones were read by immunoSEQ multiplex PCR, and TCRdb kept only the in-frame ones, dropping some. The table records 210,000 or so clones, just under 90% of them present only once. These data originate in a study of blood T cell repertoires in COVID-19. At the level of the study: The United States, Italy and Spain provided the acute and convalescent COVID-19 samples. T cells, B-cell-depleted T cells, or PBMCs supplied cDNA or gDNA.

Seattle's enrolled individuals joined amid active infection and were then monitored longitudinally. Sequencing was performed on peripheral blood. V is TRBV7-9 and J is TRBJ1-2; D might be TRBD1 (5 bases). The sequence came from a man aged 30 to 45 with COVID-19, enrolled during active disease. As DNA, the CDR3 is TGTGCCAGCAGCTTAGAAGGGACTCGTGGCTACACCTTC. Translated: CASSLEGTRGYTF.